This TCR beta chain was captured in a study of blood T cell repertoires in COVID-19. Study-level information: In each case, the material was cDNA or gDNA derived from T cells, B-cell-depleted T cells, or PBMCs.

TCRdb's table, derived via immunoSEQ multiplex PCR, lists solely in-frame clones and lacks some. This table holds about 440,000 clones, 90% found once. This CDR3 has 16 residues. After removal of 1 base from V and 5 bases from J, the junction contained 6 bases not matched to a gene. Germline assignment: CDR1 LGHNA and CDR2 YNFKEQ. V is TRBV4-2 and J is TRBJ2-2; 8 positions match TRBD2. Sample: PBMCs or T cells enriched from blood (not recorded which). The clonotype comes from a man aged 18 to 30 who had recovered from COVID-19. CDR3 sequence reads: CASSQVLAGGTGELFF. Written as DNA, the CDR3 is TGTGCCAGCAGCCAAGTTTTGGCGGGAGGAACCGGGGAGCTGTTTTTT.